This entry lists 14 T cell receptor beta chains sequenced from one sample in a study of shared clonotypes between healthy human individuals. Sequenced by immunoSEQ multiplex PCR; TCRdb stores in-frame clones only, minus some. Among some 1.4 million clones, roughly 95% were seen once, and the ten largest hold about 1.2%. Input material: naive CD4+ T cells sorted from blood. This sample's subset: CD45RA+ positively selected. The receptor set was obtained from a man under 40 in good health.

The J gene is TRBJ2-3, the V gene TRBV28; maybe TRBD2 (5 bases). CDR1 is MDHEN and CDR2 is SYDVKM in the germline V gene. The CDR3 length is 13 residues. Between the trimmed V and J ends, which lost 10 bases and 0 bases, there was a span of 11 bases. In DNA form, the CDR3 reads TGTGCCACCGGGATCGGAAGCACAGATACGCAGTATTTT. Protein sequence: CATGIGSTDTQYF.

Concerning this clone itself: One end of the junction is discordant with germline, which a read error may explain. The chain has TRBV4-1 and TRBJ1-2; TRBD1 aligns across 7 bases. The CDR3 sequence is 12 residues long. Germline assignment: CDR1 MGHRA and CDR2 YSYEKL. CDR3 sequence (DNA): TGCGCCAGCAGCCAAGATCTGGGACAGAGTCACTTC. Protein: CASSQDLGQSHF.

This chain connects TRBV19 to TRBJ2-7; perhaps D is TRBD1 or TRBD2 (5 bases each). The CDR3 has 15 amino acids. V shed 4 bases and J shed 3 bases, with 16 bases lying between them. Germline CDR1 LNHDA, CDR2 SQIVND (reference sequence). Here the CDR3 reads CASSTAGGHGYEQYF. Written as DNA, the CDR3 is TGTGCCAGTAGTACCGCCGGAGGACACGGCTACGAGCAGTACTTC.

DNA for the CDR3: TGCGCCAGCAGCAAAAACAGGGGCACAGAGACCCAGTACTTC. It is translated as CASSKNRGTETQYF. The V call is TRBV5-1, the J call TRBJ2-5; 7 nucleotides agree with TRBD1. V shed 4 bases and J 4 bases; nucleotides not matched to a gene: 7. Germline V gene lookup returns CDR1 SGHRS and CDR2 YFSETQ. The CDR3 is made up of 14 amino acids. Variable domain in full (rest from reference TRBV5-1 and TRBJ2-5): KAGVTQTPRYLIKTRGQQVTLSCSPISGHRSVSWYQQTPGQGLQFLFEYFSETQRNKGNFPGRFSGRQFSNSRSEMNVSTLELGDSALYLCASSKNRGTETQYFGPGTRLLVL.

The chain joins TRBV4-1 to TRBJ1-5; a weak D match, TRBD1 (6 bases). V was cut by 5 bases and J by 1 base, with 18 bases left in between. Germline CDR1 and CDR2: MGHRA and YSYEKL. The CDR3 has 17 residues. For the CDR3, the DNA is TGCGCCAGCAGCAAACGGGTGGCAGGGGAAAGCAATCAGCCCCAGCATTTT. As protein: CASSKRVAGESNQPQHF.

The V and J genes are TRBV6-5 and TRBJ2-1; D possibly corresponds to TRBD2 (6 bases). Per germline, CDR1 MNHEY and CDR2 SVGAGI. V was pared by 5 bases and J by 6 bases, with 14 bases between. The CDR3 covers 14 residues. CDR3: CASSPPPGGNEQFF. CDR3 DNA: TGTGCCAGCAGTCCCCCGCCCGGGGGCAATGAGCAGTTCTTC.

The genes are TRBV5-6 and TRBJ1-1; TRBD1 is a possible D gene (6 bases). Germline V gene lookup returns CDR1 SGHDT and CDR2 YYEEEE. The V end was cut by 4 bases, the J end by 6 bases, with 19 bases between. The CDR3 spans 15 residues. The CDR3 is CASSGWARGRSEAFF. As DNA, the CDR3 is TGTGCCAGCAGCGGTTGGGCCAGGGGTCGATCTGAAGCTTTCTTT.

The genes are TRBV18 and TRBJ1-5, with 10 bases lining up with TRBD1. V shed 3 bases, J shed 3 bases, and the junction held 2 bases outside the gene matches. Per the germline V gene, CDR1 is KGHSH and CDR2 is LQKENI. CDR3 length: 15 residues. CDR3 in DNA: TGTGCCAGCTCACCGGGACAGGGGAACAATCAGCCCCAGCATTTT. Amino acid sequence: CASSPGQGNNQPQHF. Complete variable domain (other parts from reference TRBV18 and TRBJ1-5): NAGVMQNPRHLVRRRGQEARLRCSPMKGHSHVYWYRQLPEEGLKFMVYLQKENIIDESGMPKERFSAEFPKEGPSILRIQQVVRGDSAAYFCASSPGQGNNQPQHFGDGTRLSIL.

This chain's CDR3 is CASSPVSFSGNTIYF. In nucleotides, the CDR3 is TGTGCCAGCTCACCCGTGTCATTCTCTGGAAACACCATATATTTT. This chain connects TRBV18 to TRBJ1-3; D is ambiguous. The CDR3 contains 15 residues. CDR1 KGHSH and CDR2 LQKENI come from the germline V gene. The ends were cut back, 3 bases at V and 0 bases at J, with 9 bases in the middle.

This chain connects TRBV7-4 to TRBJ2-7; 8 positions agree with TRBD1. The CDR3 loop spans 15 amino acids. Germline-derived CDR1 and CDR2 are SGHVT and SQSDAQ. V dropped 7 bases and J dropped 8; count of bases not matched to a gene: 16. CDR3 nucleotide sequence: TGTGCCAGCACCCACAGGGACAGGAACCCTACGAAGCAGTACTTC. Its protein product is CASTHRDRNPTKQYF. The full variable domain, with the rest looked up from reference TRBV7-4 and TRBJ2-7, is GAGVSQSPRYKVAKRGRDVALRCDSISGHVTLYWYRQTLGQGSEVLTYSQSDAQRDKSGRPSGRFSAERPERSVSTLKIQRTEQGDSAVYLCASTHRDRNPTKQYFGPGTRLTVT.

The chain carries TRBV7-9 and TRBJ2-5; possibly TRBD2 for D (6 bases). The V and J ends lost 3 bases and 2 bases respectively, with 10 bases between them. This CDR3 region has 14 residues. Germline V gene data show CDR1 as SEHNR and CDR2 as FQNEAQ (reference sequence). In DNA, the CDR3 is TGTGCCAGCAGCTTCGGGGGATGGCAAGAGACCCAGTACTTC. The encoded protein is CASSFGGWQETQYF.

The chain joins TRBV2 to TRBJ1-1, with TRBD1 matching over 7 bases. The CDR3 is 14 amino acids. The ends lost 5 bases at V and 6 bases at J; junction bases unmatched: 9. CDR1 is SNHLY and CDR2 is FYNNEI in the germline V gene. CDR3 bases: TGTGCCAGCAGTTCGGGACAGATGGGGCCTGAAGCTTTCTTT. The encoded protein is CASSSGQMGPEAFF. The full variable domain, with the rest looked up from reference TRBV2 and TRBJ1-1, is EPEVTQTPSHQVTQMGQEVILRCVPISNHLYFYWYRQILGQKVEFLVSFYNNEISEKSEIFDDQFSVERPDGSNFTLKIRSTKLEDSAMYFCASSSGQMGPEAFFGQGTRLTVV.

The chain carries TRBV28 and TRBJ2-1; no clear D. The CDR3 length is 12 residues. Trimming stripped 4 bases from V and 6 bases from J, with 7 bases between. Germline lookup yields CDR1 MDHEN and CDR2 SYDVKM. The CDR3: CASSYRPNEQFF. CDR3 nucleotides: TGTGCCAGCAGTTACAGACCCAATGAGCAGTTCTTC. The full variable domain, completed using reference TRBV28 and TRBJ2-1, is DVKVTQSSRYLVKRTGEKVFLECVQDMDHENMFWYRQDPGLGLRLIYFSYDVKMKEKGDIPEGYSVSREKKERFSLILESASTNQTSMYLCASSYRPNEQFFGPGTRLTVL.

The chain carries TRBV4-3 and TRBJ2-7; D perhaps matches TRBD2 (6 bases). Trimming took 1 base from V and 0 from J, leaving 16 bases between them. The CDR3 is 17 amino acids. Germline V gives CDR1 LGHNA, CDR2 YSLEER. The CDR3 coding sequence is TGCGCCAGCAGCCAAGTTGGGGGAGGACCTTACTCCTACGAGCAGTACTTC. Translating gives CASSQVGGGPYSYEQYF.